This entry lists 9 T cell receptor beta chains sequenced from one sample in a study of beta chain features in type 1 diabetes. The sequenced template was cDNA made from the entire isolated RNA. The protocol was immunoSEQ multiplex PCR, while the TCRdb copy is restricted to in-frame clones and leaves out a portion. The profile shows about 900,000 clones, 15% to 20% of them singletons. The sample was naive CD4+ T cells from blood. These receptors came from a woman aged 18 to 35 in good health.

The chain combines TRBV4-2 with TRBJ2-1, with D possibly matching TRBD2 (6 bases). Germline CDR1 is LGHNA and CDR2 is YNFKEQ. The CDR3 has 17 amino acids. V was cut by 1 base and J by 7 bases, with 20 bases left in between. CDR3 in DNA: TGTGCCAGCAGCCAAGGAAGGTACGGGAGTGCAGGTAATGAGCAGTTCTTC. Translation: CASSQGRYGSAGNEQFF.

CDR3 sequence reads: CASSTGLAGALEQFF. The DNA of the CDR3 is TGCGCCAGCAGCACCGGACTAGCGGGGGCCTTAGAGCAGTTCTTC. The V gene is TRBV5-1, the J gene TRBJ2-1, with 13 bases aligning to TRBD2. Trimming removed 4 bases from V and 10 bases from J; junction bases left unmatched: 8. The CDR3 is 15 residues long. From germline, CDR1 is SGHRS and CDR2 YFSETQ.

This clone was counted only a few times. This sequence joins TRBV2 and TRBJ2-7, with a weak D call TRBD2 (5 bases). CDR1 is SNHLY and CDR2 is FYNNEI in the germline V gene. The length of the CDR3 is 14 residues. The germline V and J ends were trimmed by 6 bases and 7 bases, with 19 bases remaining between them. The CDR3 loop reads CASSQLTSTGEQYF. In nucleotides, the CDR3 is TGTGCCAGCAGCCAGCTAACATCTACGGGGGAGCAGTACTTC. The full variable domain, rest sourced from reference TRBV2 and TRBJ2-7, is EPEVTQTPSHQVTQMGQEVILRCVPISNHLYFYWYRQILGQKVEFLVSFYNNEISEKSEIFDDQFSVERPDGSNFTLKIRSTKLEDSAMYFCASSQLTSTGEQYFGPGTRLTVT.

This clone was detected only a few times. This chain joins TRBV6-6 and TRBJ2-5; the D is unclear. This CDR3 comprises 15 residues. Germline assignment: CDR1 MNHNY and CDR2 SVGAGI (reference sequence). The V gene lost 0 bases and the J gene lost 0 bases, with 8 bases spanning the gap. CDR3 DNA sequence: TGTGCCAGCAGTTACTCGAAGGGCAACCAAGAGACCCAGTACTTC. Protein: CASSYSKGNQETQYF.

This clone showed up just a few times. This rearrangement joins TRBV6-6 to TRBJ2-1, with 12 nucleotides matching TRBD2. There are 14 residues in the CDR3. Trimming took 5 bases from V and 8 from J; bases not matched to a gene: 4. Germline V CDR1 and CDR2: MNHNY, SVGAGI (reference sequence). CDR3 amino acids: CASSLAGGPDEQFF. The CDR3 DNA is TGTGCCAGCAGTCTAGCGGGAGGGCCCGATGAGCAGTTCTTC.

The V gene is TRBV2, the J gene TRBJ2-7; no firm D call. The CDR3 has 14 residues. The V and J ends lost 8 bases and 3 bases respectively, with 17 bases between them. Germline CDR1 SNHLY, CDR2 FYNNEI. In nucleotides, the CDR3 is TGTGCCAGCCAACCCGCCTCTTGGGACTACGAGCAGTACTTC. Amino acids: CASQPASWDYEQYF.

This clone was detected a few times. DNA for the CDR3: TGTGCCATCAGTTTACATCGGAGTCACACAGATACGCAGTATTTT. This gives the protein CAISLHRSHTDTQYF. This chain joins TRBV10-3 and TRBJ2-3, with D unclear. The CDR3 runs 15 residues. The V gene lost 5 bases and the J gene lost 2 bases, with 14 bases spanning the gap. CDR1 and CDR2 (germline): ENHRY, SYGVKD.

The chain employs TRBV5-4 and TRBJ1-4; 7 nucleotides line up with TRBD1. The J segment lost 4 bases and the V segment lost 4 bases, leaving 4 bases of the junction unmatched. The V gene's germline CDR1 is SGHNT and CDR2 YYREEE (reference sequence). CDR3 length: 14 amino acids. The chain's CDR3 is CASSTTGDNEKLFF. CDR3 sequence (DNA): TGTGCCAGCAGCACCACAGGGGATAATGAAAAACTGTTTTTT.

This chain uses TRBV15 with TRBJ2-5; D is uncertain. V lost 3 bases and J lost 1, with 12 bases in between. The CDR3 contains 15 residues. The germline CDR1 and CDR2 sequences are LNHNV and YYDKDF (reference sequence). The CDR3 sequence: CATSREIWGQETQYF. As DNA, the CDR3 is TGTGCCACCAGCAGGGAAATATGGGGCCAAGAGACCCAGTACTTC. Full variable domain (outside the CDR3, taken from reference TRBV15 and TRBJ2-5): DAMVIQNPRYQVTQFGKPVTLSCSQTLNHNVMYWYQQKSSQAPKLLFHYYDKDFNNEADTPDNFQSRRPNTSFCFLDIRSPGLGDTAMYLCATSREIWGQETQYFGPGTRLLVL.